This T cell receptor beta chain derives from a study of cytomegalovirus exposure and HLA in healthy donors. General study results and limits: Solely CMV serostatus was available to characterize immune exposure. A later analysis associated 16,000 or so TCR beta sequences with HLA alleles at a 0.05 false discovery rate.

Turning to this clone: Its antigen is not known.

Amplification used 60 Vbeta primers and 13 Jbeta primers. Profiled with immunoSEQ multiplex PCR; TCRdb holds only in-frame clones, not every one. The sample has more than 110,000 clones; approximately 80% are singletons. The length of the CDR3 is 15 residues. The ends were cut back, 1 base at V and 5 bases at J, with 12 bases in the middle. Germline V gene sequence: CDR1 MGHRA, CDR2 YSYEKL. The specimen sequenced was PBMCs. The source of this sequence is a male donor in good health and CMV-seropositive. The J gene is TRBJ1-5, the V gene TRBV4-1; D is perhaps TRBD1 (6 bases). The CDR3 loop reads CASSQVARTDQPQHF. The CDR3 bases are TGCGCCAGCAGCCAAGTGGCCAGGACAGATCAGCCCCAGCATTTT.